This TCR beta chain originates from a study of T cell changes during pregnancy in multiple sclerosis. This table comes from immunoSEQ multiplex PCR, and its TCRdb copy is limited to in-frame clones, with some not included. The table includes roughly 63,000 clones, around 93% detected once. The CDR3 runs 13 residues. Germline V gene data show CDR1 as SQVTM and CDR2 as ANQGSEA. V shed 5 bases, J shed 2 bases, and the junction held 5 bases outside the gene matches. The V call is TRBV29-1, the J call TRBJ2-5; 7 bases line up with TRBD1. The source is a female donor with multiple sclerosis, enrolled in a pregnancy study. The specimen comprised CD8+ T cells from peripheral blood mononuclear cells, sampled in the second trimester of pregnancy. The CDR3 loop is CSVLDRKQETQYF. In DNA form, the CDR3 reads TGCAGCGTTTTGGACAGGAAGCAAGAGACCCAGTACTTC. Based on the CDR3 plus reference TRBV29-1 and TRBJ2-5, the full variable domain is SAVISQKPSRDICQRGTSLTIQCQVDSQVTMMFWYRQQPGQSLTLIATANQGSEATYESGFVIDKFPISRPNLTFSTLTVSNMSPEDSSIYLCSVLDRKQETQYFGPGTRLLVL.